A single sample is the source of the 22 T cell receptor beta chains below, sequenced in a study of type 1 regulatory T cells (dated by TCRdb to the early 2020s). TCRdb names Illumina MiSeq as the instrument used. TCRdb trimmed the raw reads at Q25, called clones with MiXCR and kept productive beta chains. Merged by CDR3 protein, the rows form single entries marked with the most common genes and DNA. The sample data list about 24,000 distinct CDR3 sequences, and approximately 44% of these were observed just once. The top ten constitute under 5% of the sample. No antigens are known for them. Input material: cultured T cells, either the whole culture or a sorted T cell fraction (not recorded which). The receptors derive from a human donor in good health.

This clonotype was observed a few times. The V and J genes are TRBV11-2 and TRBJ1-1; no clear D. CDR3 length: 15 amino acids. Germline assignment: CDR1 SGHAT and CDR2 FQNNGV. The germline V and J ends were trimmed by 5 bases and 0 bases, with 13 bases remaining between them. The CDR3 protein is CASSQEGGLNTEAFF. CDR3 sequence (DNA): TGTGCCAGCAGCCAGGAGGGCGGATTGAACACTGAAGCTTTCTTT. The whole variable domain, remainder taken from reference TRBV11-2 and TRBJ1-1, is EAGVAQSPRYKIIEKRQSVAFWCNPISGHATLYWYQQILGQGPKLLIQFQNNGVVDDSQLPKDRFSAERLKGVDSTLKIQPAKLEDSAVYLCASSQEGGLNTEAFFGQGTRLTVV.

This chain links TRBV18 with TRBJ2-1; D is possibly TRBD1 (5 bases). CDR3 size: 13 residues. The V end was cut by 6 bases, the J end by 3 bases, with 9 bases between. Germline V gene sequence: CDR1 KGHSH, CDR2 LQKENI. DNA for the CDR3: TGTGCCAGCTCTAGCCAGGGCTACAATGAGCAGTTCTTC. Its translation: CASSSQGYNEQFF. Together with reference TRBV18 and TRBJ2-1, the CDR3 gives the full variable domain: NAGVMQNPRHLVRRRGQEARLRCSPMKGHSHVYWYRQLPEEGLKFMVYLQKENIIDESGMPKERFSAEFPKEGPSILRIQQVVRGDSAAYFCASSSQGYNEQFFGPGTRLTVL.

This clonotype qualifies as medium-sized. V gene TRBV4-1 combines with J gene TRBJ1-2; TRBD1 might be the D (5 bases). V was pared by 4 bases and J by 0 bases, with 9 bases between. The CDR3 has 14 amino acids. Per the germline V gene, CDR1 is MGHRA and CDR2 is YSYEKL. The CDR3 protein is CASSRGGANYGYTF. In DNA, the CDR3 is TGCGCCAGCAGCCGCGGGGGGGCTAACTATGGCTACACCTTC.

This clonotype came up a few times. The chain joins TRBV6-5 to TRBJ2-1; 9 nucleotides line up with TRBD2. Germline CDR1 MNHEY, CDR2 SVGAGI. There are 20 residues in the CDR3. V dropped 0 bases and J dropped 9; count of bases not matched to a gene: 21. Here the CDR3 DNA reads TGTGCCAGCAGTTACTCGCTAGGGCGGGGGGGAAAAGGGATTTTGGTTGAGCAGTTCTTC. This gives the protein CASSYSLGRGGKGILVEQFF.

The CDR3 nucleotides are TGCGCCAGCAGCTTGGGAGGACAGGGGGCGGAAAAGCAGTTCTTC. Protein: CASSLGGQGAEKQFF. The V and J genes are TRBV5-1 and TRBJ2-1, with 11 bases matching TRBD1. CDR3 length: 15 residues. V was pared by 0 bases and J by 11 bases, with 7 bases of the junction left unmatched. Germline lookup yields CDR1 SGHRS and CDR2 YFSETQ.

This clonotype was seen once. The V call is TRBV7-2, the J call TRBJ2-3; a weak D match, TRBD2 (7 bases). The CDR3 length is 13 residues. Germline V gene lookup returns CDR1 SGHTA and CDR2 FQGNSA. The CDR3 spells CASGGFSTDTQYF. The CDR3 DNA sequence: TGTGCTTCGGGGGGCTTTAGCACAGATACGCAGTATTTT.

The chain couples TRBV2 to TRBJ2-7; maybe TRBD1 (5 bases). CDR1 and CDR2 from the germline V gene are SNHLY and FYNNEI. The CDR3 sequence is 12 residues long. Trimming stripped 8 bases from V and 3 bases from J, with 11 bases between. The CDR3 spells CASGARDYEQYF. The DNA of the CDR3 is TGTGCCAGCGGCGCCAGGGACTACGAGCAGTACTTC. The entire variable domain, with the rest obtained from reference TRBV2 and TRBJ2-7, is as follows: EPEVTQTPSHQVTQMGQEVILRCVPISNHLYFYWYRQILGQKVEFLVSFYNNEISEKSEIFDDQFSVERPDGSNFTLKIRSTKLEDSAMYFCASGARDYEQYFGPGTRLTVT.

This clonotype was counted a few times. The J gene is TRBJ2-7, the V gene TRBV10-3; D is unresolved. The CDR3 covers 13 residues. Germline-derived CDR1 and CDR2 are ENHRY and SYGVKD. Trimming removed 5 bases at V and 1 base at J, with 9 bases between. Written as DNA, the CDR3 is TGTGCCATCAGTAGGACCGAATCCTACGAGCAGTACTTC. It is translated as CAISRTESYEQYF.

The chain joins TRBV6-1 to TRBJ2-3, with TRBD1 as a possible D gene (5 bases). Trimming shortened V by 5 bases and J by 2 bases, and 8 bases separated the two germline ends. The CDR3 runs 13 residues. Germline CDR1 and CDR2: MNHNS and SASEGT. The CDR3 coding sequence is TGTGCCAGCAGTAGGGGCAACACAGATACGCAGTATTTT. Encoded protein: CASSRGNTDTQYF.

The rearrangement links TRBV5-5 to TRBJ1-5, with D perhaps matching TRBD1 (5 bases). The CDR3 is made up of 15 amino acids. The germline V gene encodes CDR1 SGHKS and CDR2 YYEKEE (reference sequence). Deletions cut 0 bases from V and 6 bases from J, with 13 bases between. CDR3 in DNA: TGTGCCAGCAGCTTGGCAGACAGCCCGATTCAGCCCCAGCATTTT. Translated, it gives CASSLADSPIQPQHF.

V usage is TRBV7-8 and J usage is TRBJ2-3; D is undetermined. CDR1 and CDR2 from the germline V gene are SGHVS and FQNEAQ. V lost 3 bases, J lost 2 bases, and 9 bases lay in between. The CDR3 is 14 amino acids. DNA for the CDR3: TGTGCCAGCAGCTTTGGATACAACACAGATACGCAGTATTTT. As protein: CASSFGYNTDTQYF.

Turning to this clonotype: This may arise from a read error, as a much more abundant clone is one base away. The chain joins TRBV7-9 to TRBJ2-3; D unresolved. The last part of the DNA fits TRBJ1-5 better; the J call may be wrong. Germline V gene sequence: CDR1 SEHNR, CDR2 FQNEAQ (reference sequence). The CDR3 length is 14 residues. The CDR3 region is CASSLQGYHGTQHF. The CDR3 DNA follows: TGTGCCAGCAGCTTACAAGGGTATCACGGTACGCAGCATTTT.

This clonotype was seen a handful of times. The chain is built from TRBV6-5 and TRBJ2-7; 8 bases line up with TRBD1. V trimming: 6 bases; J trimming: 8 bases; junction bases outside the gene matches: 15. The CDR3 runs to 15 residues. Germline V lookup: CDR1 MNHEY, CDR2 SVGAGI. The CDR3 bases are TGTGCCAGCAGACAACCCGGGACAGGTTCTACGAAGCAGTACTTC. Encoded protein: CASRQPGTGSTKQYF.

This clonotype was counted a few times. One junction end does not reproduce the germline sequence, and a read error may be involved. The V and J genes are TRBV7-8 and TRBJ2-7; TRBD2 is a possible D gene (5 bases). Germline CDR1 SGHVS, CDR2 FQNEAQ. The CDR3 sequence is 12 residues long. The CDR3 sequence is CASSLEGREQYF. CDR3 bases: TGTGCCAGCAGTTTAGAGGGCCGCGAGCAGTACTTC.

This chain uses TRBV5-1 with TRBJ1-2, with D uncertain. The CDR3 loop spans 14 amino acids. CDR1 is SGHRS and CDR2 is YFSETQ in the germline V gene. Trimming pared 0 bases from V and 1 base from J, leaving 7 bases between. The CDR3, as DNA: TGCGCCAGCAGCTTGGATTCCGTTAACTATGGCTACACCTTC. Residues: CASSLDSVNYGYTF.

This clonotype was counted between two and nine times. The chain employs TRBV7-9 and TRBJ2-5; 8 bases align to TRBD1. Losses at the gene ends were 5 bases for V and 5 bases for J; bases not matched to a gene: 10. The CDR3 spans 15 residues. The V gene's germline CDR1 is SEHNR and CDR2 FQNEAQ (reference sequence). This chain's CDR3 is CASSRQGARVETQYF. The CDR3 region has the DNA TGTGCCAGCAGCCGTCAGGGGGCTAGGGTGGAGACCCAGTACTTC. Together with reference TRBV7-9 and TRBJ2-5, the CDR3 gives the full variable domain: DTGVSQNPRHKITKRGQNVTFRCDPISEHNRLYWYRQTLGQGPEFLTYFQNEAQLEKSRLLSDRFSAERPKGSFSTLEIQRTEQGDSAMYLCASSRQGARVETQYFGPGTRLLVL.

CDR3 in amino acids: CASSFRPYEQYF. The CDR3 nucleotides read TGTGCCAGCAGCTTTAGGCCCTACGAGCAGTACTTC. This chain joins TRBV7-8 and TRBJ2-7; D not resolved. The CDR3 is 12 residues long. The germline gives CDR1 SGHVS, CDR2 FQNEAQ. Trimming cost V 3 bases and J 2 bases, with 5 bases left between them.

At least ten counts were recorded for this clonotype. The chain recombines TRBV7-6 with TRBJ2-3; D is uncertain. The CDR3 is 15 residues long. The germline gives CDR1 SGHVS, CDR2 FNYEAQ. Deletions cut 4 bases from V and 4 bases from J, with 15 bases between. The CDR3 DNA reads TGTGCCAGCAGCTCCGTGCCAAAACCGGCAGATACGCAGTATTTT. It translates to CASSSVPKPADTQYF.

The chain recombines TRBV3-1 with TRBJ1-2; no reliable D call. V lost 4 bases, J lost 4 bases, and 10 bases lay in between. Germline V lookup: CDR1 LGHDT, CDR2 YNNKEL (reference sequence). The CDR3 is 13 residues long. This CDR3 is CASSLDGSYGYTF. In DNA, the CDR3 is TGTGCCAGCAGCCTTGACGGAAGCTATGGCTACACCTTC.

The CDR3 coding sequence is TGTGCCAGCAGCTCCGGGACAGGGGCTGAAGCTTTCTTT. Translation gives CASSSGTGAEAFF. V and J are TRBV3-1 and TRBJ1-1, with 10 bases fitting TRBD1. CDR1 is LGHDT, CDR2 YNNKEL, per germline (reference sequence). This CDR3 contains 13 residues. V dropped 5 bases and J dropped 6; count of bases not matched to a gene: 3.

This clonotype has just a few counts. V and J are TRBV2 and TRBJ2-1; D not certain. The CDR3 is 14 amino acids. Trimming stripped 8 bases from V and 8 bases from J, with 19 bases between. The V gene's germline CDR1 is SNHLY and CDR2 FYNNEI. This CDR3 is CASGKVANRDEQFF. The CDR3 DNA follows: TGTGCCAGCGGAAAGGTGGCCAATCGCGATGAGCAGTTCTTC.

Worth noting for this clonotype: This may stem from a read error, because a much larger clone lies one nucleotide away. The DNA of the CDR3 is TGCAGTGCTAGGTGGGGACAGGGAAGAATTGAAGCTTTCTTT. The encoded protein is CSARWGQGRIEAFF. This rearrangement joins TRBV20-1 to TRBJ1-1; 9 bases align to TRBD1. The CDR3 totals 14 residues. V was pared by 3 bases and J by 7 bases, with 9 bases of the junction left unmatched. The germline V gene has CDR1 DFQATT and CDR2 SNEGSKA (reference sequence).